The following is a TCR beta chain sequence with its context. These data originate in a study of cytomegalovirus exposure and HLA in healthy donors. The PCR was carried out with 60 Vbeta primers and 13 Jbeta primers. Measured with immunoSEQ multiplex PCR; TCRdb has only the in-frame clones, and not every one. The sample lists about 150,000 clones; around three quarters were seen once. The sequenced sample consisted of PBMCs. The TCR originated in a man aged 35 to 55 in good health and CMV-seronegative.

The DNA of the CDR3 is TGTGCCAGCAGAGACTGGGACACTGAAGCTTTCTTT. It codes for CASRDWDTEAFF. The chain links TRBV27 to TRBJ1-1; no clear D gene. The V end lost 6 bases, the J end lost 3 bases, and 8 bases lay between the germline ends. Germline loops: CDR1 MNHEY, CDR2 SMNVEV (reference sequence). CDR3 size: 12 residues.